This T cell receptor (beta chain) was found in a study of cytomegalovirus exposure and HLA in healthy donors. Overall study context: Approximately 83 million unique TCRs from HLA-typed donors were held in an early data release.

CDR1 and CDR2 from the germline V gene are MNHEY and SVGAGI. There are 15 residues in the CDR3. The V end lost 2 bases, the J end lost 0 bases, and 10 bases lay between the germline ends. The PCR was carried out with 60 Vbeta primers and 13 Jbeta primers. Clones were sequenced by immunoSEQ multiplex PCR, and TCRdb holds only the in-frame ones, with some missing. The sample includes 75,000 to 90,000 clones, 60% to 80% seen only once; the top ten take about 20%. The J gene is TRBJ1-1, the V gene TRBV6-5; possibly TRBD1 for D (5 bases). The TCR originated in a woman between 40 and 50 years old in good health and CMV-seropositive. The sample consisted of PBMCs. This CDR3 reads CASSYAGGMNTEAFF. The CDR3 DNA is TGTGCCAGCAGTTACGCGGGGGGAATGAACACTGAAGCTTTCTTT.